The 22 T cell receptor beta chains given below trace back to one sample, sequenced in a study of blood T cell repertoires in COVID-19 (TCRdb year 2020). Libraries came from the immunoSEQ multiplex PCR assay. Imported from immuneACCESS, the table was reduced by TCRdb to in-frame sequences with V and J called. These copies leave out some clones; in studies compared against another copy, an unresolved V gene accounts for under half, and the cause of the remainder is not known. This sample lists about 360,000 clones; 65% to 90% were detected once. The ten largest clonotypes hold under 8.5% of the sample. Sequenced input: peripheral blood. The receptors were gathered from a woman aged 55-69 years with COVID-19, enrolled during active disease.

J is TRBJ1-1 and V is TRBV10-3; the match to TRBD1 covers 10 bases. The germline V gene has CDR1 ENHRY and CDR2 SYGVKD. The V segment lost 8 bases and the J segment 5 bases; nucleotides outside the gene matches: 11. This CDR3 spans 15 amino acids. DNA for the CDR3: TGTGCCATCGTCCCCCCGGACAGGGGGAGGACTGAAGCTTTCTTT. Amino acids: CAIVPPDRGRTEAFF.

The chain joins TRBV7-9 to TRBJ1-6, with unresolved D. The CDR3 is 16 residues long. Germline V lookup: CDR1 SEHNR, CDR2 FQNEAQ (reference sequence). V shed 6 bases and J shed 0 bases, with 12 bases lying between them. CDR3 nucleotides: TGTGCCAGCAGTCGAACCGGGAGCTCCTATAATTCACCCCTCCACTTT. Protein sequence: CASSRTGSSYNSPLHF.

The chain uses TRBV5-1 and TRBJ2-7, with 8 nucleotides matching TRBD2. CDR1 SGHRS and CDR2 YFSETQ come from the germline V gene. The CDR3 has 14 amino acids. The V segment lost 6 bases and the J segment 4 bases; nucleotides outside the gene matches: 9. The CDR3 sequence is CASTQTSGGYEQYF. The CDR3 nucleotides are TGCGCCAGCACCCAAACTAGCGGAGGTTACGAGCAGTACTTC.

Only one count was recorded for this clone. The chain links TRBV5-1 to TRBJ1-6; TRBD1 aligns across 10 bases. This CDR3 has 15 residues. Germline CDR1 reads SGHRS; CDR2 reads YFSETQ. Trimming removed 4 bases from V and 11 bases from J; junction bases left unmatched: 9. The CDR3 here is CASSRDRGRSAPLHF. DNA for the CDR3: TGCGCCAGCAGCCGGGACAGGGGTAGATCGGCACCCCTCCACTTT.

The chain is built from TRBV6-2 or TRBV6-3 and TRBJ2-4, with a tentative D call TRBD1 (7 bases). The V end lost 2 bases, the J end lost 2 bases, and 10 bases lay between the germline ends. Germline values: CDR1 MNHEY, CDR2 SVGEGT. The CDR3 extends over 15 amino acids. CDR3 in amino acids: CASSYAGQPKNIQYF. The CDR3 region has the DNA TGTGCCAGCAGTTACGCGGGACAGCCCAAAAACATTCAGTACTTC.

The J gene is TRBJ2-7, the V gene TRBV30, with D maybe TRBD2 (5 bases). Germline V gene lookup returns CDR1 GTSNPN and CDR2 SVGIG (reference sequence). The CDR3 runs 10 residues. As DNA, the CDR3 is TGTGGAGGGAACACCTACGAGCAGTACTTC. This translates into CGGNTYEQYF.

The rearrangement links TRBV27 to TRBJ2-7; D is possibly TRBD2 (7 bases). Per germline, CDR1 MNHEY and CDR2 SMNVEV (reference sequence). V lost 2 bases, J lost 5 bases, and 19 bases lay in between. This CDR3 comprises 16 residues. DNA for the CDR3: TGTGCCAGCAGTTTAAGGGCGGGGGCTAGTAGCCACGAGCAGTACTTC. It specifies CASSLRAGASSHEQYF.

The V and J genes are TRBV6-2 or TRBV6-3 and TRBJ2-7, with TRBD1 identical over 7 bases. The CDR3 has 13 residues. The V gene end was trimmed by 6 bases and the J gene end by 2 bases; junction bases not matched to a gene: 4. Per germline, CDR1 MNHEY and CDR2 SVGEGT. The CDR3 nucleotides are TGTGCCAGCAGCGGGACAGTCCCCTACGAGCAGTACTTC. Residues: CASSGTVPYEQYF.

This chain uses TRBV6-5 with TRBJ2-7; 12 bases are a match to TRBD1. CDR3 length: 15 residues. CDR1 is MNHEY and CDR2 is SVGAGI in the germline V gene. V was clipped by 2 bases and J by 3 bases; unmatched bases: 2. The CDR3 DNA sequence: TGTGCCAGCAGTTACGGGACAGGGGGCATCTACGAGCAGTACTTC. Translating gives CASSYGTGGIYEQYF.

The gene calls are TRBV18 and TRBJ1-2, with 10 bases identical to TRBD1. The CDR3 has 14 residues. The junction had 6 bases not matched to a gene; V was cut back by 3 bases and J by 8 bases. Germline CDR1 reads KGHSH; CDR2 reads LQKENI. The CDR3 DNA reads TGTGCCAGCTCACCCACTGGACAGGGGGTCGGCTACACCTTC. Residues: CASSPTGQGVGYTF.

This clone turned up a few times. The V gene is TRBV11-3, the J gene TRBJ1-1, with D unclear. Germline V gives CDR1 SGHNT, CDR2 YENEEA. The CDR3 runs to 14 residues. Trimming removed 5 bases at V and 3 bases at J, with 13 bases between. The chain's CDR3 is CASSLGEGYTEAFF. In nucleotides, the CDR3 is TGTGCCAGCAGCCTTGGCGAGGGTTACACTGAAGCTTTCTTT.

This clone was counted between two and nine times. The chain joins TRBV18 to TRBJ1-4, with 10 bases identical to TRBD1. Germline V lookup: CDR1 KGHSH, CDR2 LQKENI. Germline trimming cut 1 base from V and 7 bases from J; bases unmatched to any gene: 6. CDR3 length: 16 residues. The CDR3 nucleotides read TGTGCCAGCTCACCACTCCGGGACAGGGGTTCTGAAAAACTGTTTTTT. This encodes CASSPLRDRGSEKLFF.

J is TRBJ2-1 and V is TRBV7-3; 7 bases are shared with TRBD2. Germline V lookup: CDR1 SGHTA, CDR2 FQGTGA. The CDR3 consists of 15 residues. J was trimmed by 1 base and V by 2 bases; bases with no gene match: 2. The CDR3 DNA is TGTGCCAGCAGCTTAGGCGGGGGTTCCTACAATGAGCAGTTCTTC. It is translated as CASSLGGGSYNEQFF.

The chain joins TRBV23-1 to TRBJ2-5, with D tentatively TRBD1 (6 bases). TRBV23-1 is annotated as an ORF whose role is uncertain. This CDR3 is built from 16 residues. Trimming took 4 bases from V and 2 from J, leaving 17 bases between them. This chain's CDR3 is CASSPCQGTPQETQYF. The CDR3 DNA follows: TGCGCCAGCAGTCCGTGTCAGGGGACGCCGCAAGAGACCCAGTACTTC.

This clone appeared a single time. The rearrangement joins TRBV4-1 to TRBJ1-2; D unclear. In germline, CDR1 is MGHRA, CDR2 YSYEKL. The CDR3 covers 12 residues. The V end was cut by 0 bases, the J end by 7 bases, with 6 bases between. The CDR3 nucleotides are TGCGCCAGCAGCCAAGAGTTCGGTGGCTACACCTTC. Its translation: CASSQEFGGYTF.

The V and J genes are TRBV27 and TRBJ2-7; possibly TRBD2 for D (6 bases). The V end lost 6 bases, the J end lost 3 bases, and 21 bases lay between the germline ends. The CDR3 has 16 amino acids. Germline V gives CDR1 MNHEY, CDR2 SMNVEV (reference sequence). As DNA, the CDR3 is TGTGCCAGCAGCCCGGGAGACGGACCTGGAGGCTACGAGCAGTACTTC. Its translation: CASSPGDGPGGYEQYF.

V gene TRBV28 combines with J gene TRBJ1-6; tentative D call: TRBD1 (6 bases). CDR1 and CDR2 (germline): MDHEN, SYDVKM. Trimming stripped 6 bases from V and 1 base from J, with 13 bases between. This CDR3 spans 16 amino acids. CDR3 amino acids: CASSLTGRSYNSPLHF. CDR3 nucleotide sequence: TGTGCCAGCAGCCTGACAGGCAGGTCCTATAATTCACCCCTCCACTTT.

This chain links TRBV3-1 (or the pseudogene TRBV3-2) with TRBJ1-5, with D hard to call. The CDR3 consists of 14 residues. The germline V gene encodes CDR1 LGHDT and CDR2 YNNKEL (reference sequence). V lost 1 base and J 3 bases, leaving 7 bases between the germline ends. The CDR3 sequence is CASSQGTVNQPQHF. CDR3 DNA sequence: TGTGCCAGCAGCCAAGGAACGGTCAATCAGCCCCAGCATTTT.

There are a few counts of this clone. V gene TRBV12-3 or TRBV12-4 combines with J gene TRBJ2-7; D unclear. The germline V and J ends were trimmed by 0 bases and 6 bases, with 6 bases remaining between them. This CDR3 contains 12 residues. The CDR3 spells CASSLALAEQYF. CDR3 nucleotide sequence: TGTGCCAGCAGTTTAGCGCTGGCCGAGCAGTACTTC.

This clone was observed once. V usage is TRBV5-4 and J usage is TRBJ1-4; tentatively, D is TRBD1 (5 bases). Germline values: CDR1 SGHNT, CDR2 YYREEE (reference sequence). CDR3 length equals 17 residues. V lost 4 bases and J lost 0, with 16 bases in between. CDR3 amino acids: CASSTGGSSPTNEKLFF. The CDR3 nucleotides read TGTGCCAGCAGCACGGGGGGGTCCTCACCAACTAATGAAAAACTGTTTTTT.

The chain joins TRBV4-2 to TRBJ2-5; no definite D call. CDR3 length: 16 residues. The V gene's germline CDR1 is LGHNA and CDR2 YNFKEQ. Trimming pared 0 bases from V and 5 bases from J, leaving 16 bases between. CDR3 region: CASSQERLVSSETQYF. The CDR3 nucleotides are TGTGCCAGCAGCCAAGAGCGGCTAGTAAGTTCGGAGACCCAGTACTTC.

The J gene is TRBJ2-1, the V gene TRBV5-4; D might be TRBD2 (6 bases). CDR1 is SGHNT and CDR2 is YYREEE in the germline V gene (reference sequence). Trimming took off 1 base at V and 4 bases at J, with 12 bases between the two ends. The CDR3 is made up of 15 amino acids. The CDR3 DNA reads TGTGCCAGCAGCTTGTTATCTAGCGTTTACAATGAGCAGTTCTTC. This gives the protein CASSLLSSVYNEQFF.